This T cell receptor beta chain originates from a study of cytotoxic CD8 clonotypes in ibrutinib-treated CLL. Findings and caveats of the study: Samples from sustained-remission and progressing patients were taken at different times. In comparison with age-matched healthy donors, baseline clonality was higher and tracked circulating CD8+ T-cell counts.

Repertoires were generated with immunoSEQ multiplex PCR, while TCRdb's copy carries only in-frame clones and drops some. The sample shows about 160,000 clones, about 80% of them seen only once. Turning to this clone: Antigen unknown.

The specimen comprised PBMCs, sampled after 12 months of ibrutinib treatment. The sequence derives from a human donor with chronic lymphocytic leukemia.

CDR3 region: CASSARTGYTEAFF. The CDR3 DNA is TGTGCCAGCTCAGCAAGGACGGGTTACACTGAAGCTTTCTTT. This chain links TRBV18 with TRBJ1-1; D remains ambiguous. CDR1 is KGHSH, CDR2 LQKENI, per germline. V lost 5 bases and J 3 bases, leaving 13 bases between the germline ends. The CDR3 totals 14 residues.